These 16 T cell receptor beta chains originate from one sample sequenced in a study of cytomegalovirus exposure and HLA in healthy donors. The PCR made use of 60 Vbeta and 13 Jbeta primers. Assay: immunoSEQ multiplex PCR; the TCRdb copy retains only in-frame clones and omits some. This sample carries 200,000 to 250,000 clones, around 82% of them seen once, and the ten largest clones take about 2.7%. The sequenced material came from PBMCs. The receptors stem from a woman younger than 45 in good health and CMV-seronegative.

This rearrangement joins TRBV5-1 to TRBJ2-7, with 8 positions matching TRBD1. This CDR3 region has 15 residues. Germline values: CDR1 SGHRS, CDR2 YFSETQ. Trimming removed 0 bases from V and 5 bases from J; junction bases left unmatched: 7. As DNA, the CDR3 is TGCGCCAGCAGCTTGGCCGGCAGGGGGCTCGACGAGCAGTACTTC. It yields the protein CASSLAGRGLDEQYF.

This chain connects TRBV7-9 to TRBJ1-3, with D tentatively TRBD1 (5 bases). The V and J ends lost 0 bases and 1 base respectively, with 10 bases between them. The CDR3 extends over 16 amino acids. CDR1 is SEHNR and CDR2 is FQNEAQ in the germline V gene (reference sequence). CDR3 loop: CASSLARGSSGNTIYF. DNA for the CDR3: TGTGCCAGCAGCTTAGCGCGGGGGAGTTCTGGAAACACCATATATTTT.

V usage is TRBV27 and J usage is TRBJ2-2, with D uncertain. Between the trimmed V and J ends, which lost 5 bases and 2 bases, there was a span of 18 bases. Germline CDR1 reads MNHEY; CDR2 reads SMNVEV (reference sequence). CDR3 size: 17 residues. The DNA of the CDR3 is TGTGCCAGCAGTACCTGGTGGGCTCAAAGCAACACCGGGGAGCTGTTTTTT. Protein sequence: CASSTWWAQSNTGELFF.

The chain combines TRBV6-6 with TRBJ1-6; D is uncertain. The V gene's germline CDR1 is MNHNY and CDR2 SVGAGI (reference sequence). The germline V and J ends were trimmed by 5 bases and 7 bases, with 9 bases remaining between them. The length of the CDR3 is 13 residues. The CDR3 reads CASSSRGNSPLHF. The CDR3 DNA reads TGTGCCAGCAGTAGCCGCGGGAATTCACCCCTCCACTTT.

This clone occurred once. The chain joins TRBV7-9 to TRBJ2-3; TRBD1 might be the D (6 bases). This CDR3 region has 14 residues. Germline lookup yields CDR1 SEHNR and CDR2 FQNEAQ (reference sequence). V lost 4 bases, J lost 1 base, and 9 bases lay in between. CDR3 amino acids: CASSYRAGTDTQYF. The DNA of the CDR3 is TGTGCCAGCAGCTACAGGGCTGGCACAGATACGCAGTATTTT.

The rearrangement links TRBV10-3 to TRBJ2-7; tentative D call: TRBD1 (5 bases). The CDR3 totals 12 residues. From germline, CDR1 is ENHRY and CDR2 SYGVKD. V was pared by 1 base and J by 6 bases, with 7 bases between. The CDR3 loop is CAISEWGGEQYF. The CDR3 DNA sequence: TGTGCCATCAGTGAGTGGGGCGGCGAGCAGTACTTC.

This chain links TRBV7-2 with TRBJ1-2; TRBD1 aligns across 7 bases. The germline V gene encodes CDR1 SGHTA and CDR2 FQGNSA. Unmatched junction bases numbered 5, after V lost 6 bases and J lost 4 bases. The CDR3 runs 13 residues. CDR3 amino acids: CASRYDRAYGYTF. The CDR3 DNA is TGTGCCAGCAGATACGACAGGGCCTATGGCTACACCTTC.

This chain joins TRBV9 and TRBJ1-2; D might be TRBD1 (6 bases). This CDR3 is built from 12 residues. Per the germline V gene, CDR1 is SGDLS and CDR2 is YYNGEE. Trimming cost V 4 bases and J 6 bases, with 10 bases left between them. This chain's CDR3 is CASSNRQDGYTF. DNA of the CDR3: TGTGCCAGCAGCAACCGACAGGATGGCTACACCTTC. The complete variable domain, with remaining parts taken from reference TRBV9 and TRBJ1-2, reads DSGVTQTPKHLITATGQRVTLRCSPRSGDLSVYWYQQSLDQGLQFLIQYYNGEERAKGNILERFSAQQFPDLHSELNLSSLELGDSALYFCASSNRQDGYTFGSGTRLTVV.

In this sample, this clone turned up once. The rearrangement links TRBV6-1 to TRBJ2-3; TRBD2 matches 7 bases. The V gene's germline CDR1 is MNHNS and CDR2 SASEGT. This CDR3 spans 15 amino acids. J was trimmed by 0 bases and V by 2 bases; bases with no gene match: 2. DNA for the CDR3: TGTGCCAGCAGTGAATTTAGCGGGAGCACAGATACGCAGTATTTT. This gives the protein CASSEFSGSTDTQYF.

J is TRBJ2-5 and V is TRBV30; 11 nucleotides line up with TRBD2. Germline CDR1 reads GTSNPN; CDR2 reads SVGIG (reference sequence). The CDR3 is 17 amino acids. The V gene end was trimmed by 3 bases and the J gene end by 2 bases; junction bases not matched to a gene: 11. The CDR3 DNA reads as TGTGCCTGGAGCGGGCTAGCGGGGGGCCTAGTTCAAGAGACCCAGTACTTC. Translating it yields CAWSGLAGGLVQETQYF.

This clone occurred a few times. V and J are TRBV5-5 and TRBJ2-7; 7 bases fit TRBD1. The CDR3 totals 13 residues. V trimming: 4 bases; J trimming: 4 bases; junction bases outside the gene matches: 5. Germline V gene sequence: CDR1 SGHKS, CDR2 YYEKEE (reference sequence). CDR3 sequence (DNA): TGTGCCAGCAGCGGATGGGACAGTTACGAGCAGTACTTC. Protein product: CASSGWDSYEQYF.

This chain connects TRBV15 to TRBJ2-5, with TRBD2 identical over 12 bases. The germline CDR1 and CDR2 sequences are LNHNV and YYDKDF (reference sequence). The length of the CDR3 is 19 residues. V was clipped by 4 bases and J by 5 bases; unmatched bases: 17. CDR3: CATSTDGRASGRAGETQYF. CDR3 coding DNA: TGTGCCACCAGCACCGATGGGCGAGCTAGCGGGAGGGCGGGGGAGACCCAGTACTTC.

This chain joins TRBV5-1 and TRBJ2-1; D might be TRBD1 (5 bases). The CDR3 is 16 amino acids. V was cut by 0 bases and J by 0 bases, with 10 bases left in between. Germline V gene data show CDR1 as SGHRS and CDR2 as YFSETQ. The CDR3 DNA reads TGCGCCAGCAGCTTGGAAGGGGCACCCTCCTACAATGAGCAGTTCTTC. This translates into CASSLEGAPSYNEQFF.

Only a few counts were recorded for this clone. The V gene is TRBV27, the J gene TRBJ2-7; 8 nucleotides match TRBD1. The V and J ends lost 4 bases and 0 bases, in that order; junction bases with no gene match: 2. Germline V lookup: CDR1 MNHEY, CDR2 SMNVEV (reference sequence). This CDR3 contains 14 residues. CDR3 nucleotides: TGTGCCAGCAGTTACGGGACAGGCTCCTACGAGCAGTACTTC. Amino acids: CASSYGTGSYEQYF.

V is TRBV5-5 and J is TRBJ1-2; 7 bases align to TRBD1. V dropped 5 bases and J dropped 5; count of bases not matched to a gene: 18. The V gene's germline CDR1 is SGHKS and CDR2 YYEKEE (reference sequence). The CDR3 contains 17 residues. In nucleotides, the CDR3 is TGTGCCAGCAGTATCTCGGAGGCAGGGGGTTTGAGGTATGGCTACACCTTC. Its protein is CASSISEAGGLRYGYTF.

This clone was counted a few times. The V call is TRBV27, the J call TRBJ2-3, with D unclear. Germline V CDR1 and CDR2: MNHEY, SMNVEV (reference sequence). The CDR3 is made up of 12 amino acids. With 2 bases removed from V and 10 bases from J, the gap between germline ends came to 10 bases. The CDR3 region has the DNA TGTGCCAGCAGTTTACCGGGTGCTCCGCAGTATTTT. This codes for CASSLPGAPQYF.